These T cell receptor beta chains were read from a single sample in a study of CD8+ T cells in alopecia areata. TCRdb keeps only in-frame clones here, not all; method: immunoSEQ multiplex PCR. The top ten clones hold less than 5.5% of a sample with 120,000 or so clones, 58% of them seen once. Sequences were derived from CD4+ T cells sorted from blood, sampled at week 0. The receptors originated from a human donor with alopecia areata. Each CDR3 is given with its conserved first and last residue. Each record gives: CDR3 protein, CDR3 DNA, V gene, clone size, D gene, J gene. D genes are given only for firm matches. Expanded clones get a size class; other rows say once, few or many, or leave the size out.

CDR3 protein: CASSPKTNQPQHF; CDR3 DNA: TGTGCCAGTAGTCCTAAAACCAATCAGCCCCAGCATTTT; V gene: TRBV19; clone size: few; D gene: .; J gene: TRBJ1-5
CDR3 protein: CASSLAGTVNRGYTF; CDR3 DNA: TGTGCCAGCAGCTTGGCCGGGACAGTCAACCGTGGCTACACCTTC; V gene: TRBV7-2; clone size: .; D gene: TRBD1; J gene: TRBJ1-2
CDR3 protein: CASSEGMNTEAFF; CDR3 DNA: TGTGCCAGCAGCGAGGGTATGAACACTGAAGCTTTCTTT; V gene: TRBV9; clone size: .; D gene: .; J gene: TRBJ1-1
CDR3 protein: CSVELGQGTYEQYF; CDR3 DNA: TGCAGCGTTGAACTGGGACAGGGGACCTACGAGCAGTACTTC; V gene: TRBV29-1; clone size: few; D gene: TRBD1; J gene: TRBJ2-7
CDR3 protein: CASSLEVPYTDTQYF; CDR3 DNA: TGTGCCAGCAGCTTAGAGGTACCCTACACAGATACGCAGTATTTT; V gene: TRBV7-2; clone size: once; D gene: .; J gene: TRBJ2-3
CDR3 protein: CAFSMGRGNQPQHF; CDR3 DNA: TGTGCCTTCTCAATGGGACGTGGCAATCAGCCCCAGCATTTT; V gene: TRBV30; clone size: .; D gene: .; J gene: TRBJ1-5
CDR3 protein: CASRDQRGSGEKLFF; CDR3 DNA: TGTGCCAGCAGAGACCAAAGGGGGTCTGGTGAAAAACTGTTTTTT; V gene: TRBV2; clone size: .; D gene: .; J gene: TRBJ1-4
CDR3 protein: CASSLAGRTNYGYTF; CDR3 DNA: TGCGCCAGCAGCTTGGCTGGCAGGACTAACTATGGCTACACCTTC; V gene: TRBV5-1; clone size: .; D gene: .; J gene: TRBJ1-2
CDR3 protein: CASGRMALAGPTYNEQFF; CDR3 DNA: TGTGCTAGTGGTCGCATGGCGCTAGCGGGACCTACCTACAATGAGCAGTTCTTC; V gene: TRBV12-5; clone size: once; D gene: TRBD2; J gene: TRBJ2-1
CDR3 protein: CASREGIKAFF; CDR3 DNA: TGTGCCAGCAGGGAGGGCATAAAGGCTTTCTTT; V gene: TRBV2; clone size: .; D gene: .; J gene: TRBJ1-1
CDR3 protein: CASSPSSRYNEQFF; CDR3 DNA: TGTGCCAGCTCACCCTCCTCGCGTTACAATGAGCAGTTCTTC; V gene: TRBV18; clone size: .; D gene: .; J gene: TRBJ2-1
CDR3 protein: CASRKGTTNEKLFF; CDR3 DNA: TGTGCCAGCAGGAAGGGGACTACTAATGAAAAACTGTTTTTT; V gene: TRBV2; clone size: .; D gene: .; J gene: TRBJ1-4
CDR3 protein: CASSAQGAQPQHF; CDR3 DNA: TGTGCCAGCAGTGCTCAGGGGGCCCAGCCCCAGCATTTT; V gene: TRBV2; clone size: few; D gene: TRBD1; J gene: TRBJ1-5
CDR3 protein: CASSQGQGAHTEAFF; CDR3 DNA: TGTGCCAGCAGCCAAGGACAGGGGGCGCACACTGAAGCTTTCTTT; V gene: TRBV7-9; clone size: .; D gene: TRBD1; J gene: TRBJ1-1
CDR3 protein: CASSQERETGELFF; CDR3 DNA: TGCGCCAGCAGCCAAGAGCGGGAGACCGGGGAGCTGTTTTTT; V gene: TRBV4-1; clone size: .; D gene: TRBD2; J gene: TRBJ2-2
CDR3 protein: CASSPDVVSDTQYF; CDR3 DNA: TGTGCCAGCTCACCAGACGTCGTCTCAGATACGCAGTATTTT; V gene: TRBV18; clone size: .; D gene: .; J gene: TRBJ2-3
CDR3 protein: CASSYSTSGGRETQYF; CDR3 DNA: TGTGCCAGCAGTTACAGTACTAGCGGGGGTAGGGAGACCCAGTACTTC; V gene: TRBV6-6; clone size: .; D gene: TRBD2; J gene: TRBJ2-5
CDR3 protein: CASSQETGANVLTF; CDR3 DNA: TGCGCCAGCAGCCAAGAGACAGGGGCCAACGTCCTGACTTTC; V gene: TRBV4-3; clone size: few; D gene: .; J gene: TRBJ2-6
CDR3 protein: CASSLKSGANNEQFF; CDR3 DNA: TGTGCCAGCAGCTTGAAGAGCGGGGCGAACAATGAGCAGTTCTTC; V gene: TRBV5-4; clone size: .; D gene: TRBD2; J gene: TRBJ2-1
CDR3 protein: CASRTGVWEQYF; CDR3 DNA: TGTGCCAGCAGGACAGGGGTCTGGGAGCAGTACTTC; V gene: TRBV28; clone size: .; D gene: TRBD1; J gene: TRBJ2-7
CDR3 protein: CASSSGTSGGVWEQYF; CDR3 DNA: TGCGCCAGCAGTTCCGGGACTAGCGGGGGCGTCTGGGAGCAGTACTTC; V gene: TRBV5-1; clone size: once; D gene: TRBD2; J gene: TRBJ2-7
CDR3 protein: CASSQEGPDEQYF; CDR3 DNA: TGCGCCAGCAGCCAAGAGGGCCCCGACGAGCAGTACTTC; V gene: TRBV4-3; clone size: once; D gene: .; J gene: TRBJ2-7
CDR3 protein: CASSRLAGYNEQFF; CDR3 DNA: TGTGCCAGCAGCCGACTAGCGGGGTACAATGAGCAGTTCTTC; V gene: TRBV2; clone size: few; D gene: TRBD2; J gene: TRBJ2-1
CDR3 protein: CASSDRDRGRMAQYF; CDR3 DNA: TGTGCCAGCTCTGATCGGGACAGGGGCCGTATGGCCCAGTACTTC; V gene: TRBV25-1; clone size: few; D gene: TRBD1; J gene: TRBJ2-5
CDR3 protein: CASSQSGGTGGTEAFF; CDR3 DNA: TGTGCCAGCAGCCAGTCTGGCGGGACAGGGGGCACTGAAGCTTTCTTT; V gene: TRBV7-3; clone size: few; D gene: TRBD1; J gene: TRBJ1-1
CDR3 protein: CASSYPGQGRQETQYF; CDR3 DNA: TGTGCCAGCAGTTACCCGGGACAGGGACGCCAAGAGACCCAGTACTTC; V gene: TRBV6-6; clone size: .; D gene: TRBD1; J gene: TRBJ2-5
CDR3 protein: CASSFTTVQYF; CDR3 DNA: TGTGCCAGCAGTTTTACCACAGTCCAGTACTTC; V gene: TRBV27; clone size: .; D gene: .; J gene: TRBJ2-4
CDR3 protein: CASSPNYEQYF; CDR3 DNA: TGTGCCAGCAGCCCTAACTACGAGCAGTACTTC; V gene: TRBV7-2; clone size: .; D gene: .; J gene: TRBJ2-7
CDR3 protein: CASSQVDQPQHF; CDR3 DNA: TGCGCCAGCAGCCAAGTGGATCAGCCCCAGCATTTT; V gene: TRBV4-1; clone size: medium-sized; D gene: .; J gene: TRBJ1-5
CDR3 protein: CASSATNRYGYTF; CDR3 DNA: TGTGCCAGCAGCGCGACTAACCGCTATGGCTACACCTTC; V gene: TRBV25-1; clone size: .; D gene: .; J gene: TRBJ1-2
CDR3 protein: CASTHPESYEQYF; CDR3 DNA: TGTGCCAGCACCCATCCGGAATCCTACGAGCAGTACTTC; V gene: TRBV28; clone size: .; D gene: .; J gene: TRBJ2-7
CDR3 protein: CASSTLREQNTEAFF; CDR3 DNA: TGTGCCAGCTCAACCCTACGGGAGCAGAACACTGAAGCTTTCTTT; V gene: TRBV18; clone size: .; D gene: .; J gene: TRBJ1-1
CDR3 protein: CASRQHSALTNTEAFF; CDR3 DNA: TGTGCCAGCAGGCAGCATAGTGCCCTAACGAACACTGAAGCTTTCTTT; V gene: TRBV2; clone size: few; D gene: .; J gene: TRBJ1-1
CDR3 protein: CASSVEPPASGGETQYF; CDR3 DNA: TGTGCCAGCAGCGTAGAGCCTCCGGCTAGCGGGGGGGAGACCCAGTACTTC; V gene: TRBV9; clone size: .; D gene: TRBD2; J gene: TRBJ2-5
CDR3 protein: CASSLSTDTQYF; CDR3 DNA: TGTGCCAGCAGCCTTTCTACAGATACGCAGTATTTT; V gene: TRBV5-4; clone size: .; D gene: .; J gene: TRBJ2-3
CDR3 protein: CASSFSGISNQPQHF; CDR3 DNA: TGTGCCAGCAGCTTCTCGGGGATTAGCAATCAGCCCCAGCATTTT; V gene: TRBV7-2; clone size: few; D gene: .; J gene: TRBJ1-5
CDR3 protein: CAWSNGQAGTQYF; CDR3 DNA: TGTGCCTGGAGTAATGGACAGGCGGGGACCCAGTACTTC; V gene: TRBV30; clone size: few; D gene: TRBD1; J gene: TRBJ2-5